The entry below describes one T cell receptor (beta chain). Its antigen remains unknown. This entry comes from a study of cytomegalovirus exposure and HLA in healthy donors. Study-level results: In all likelihood, a cluster of highly shared sequence variants was a sequencing artifact.

Amplification used 60 Vbeta primers and 13 Jbeta primers. Clones were read by immunoSEQ multiplex PCR, and TCRdb kept only the in-frame ones, dropping some. This sample has 100,000 or so clones, with 78% found just once. Germline CDR1 SQVTM, CDR2 ANQGSEA. The CDR3 is 14 residues long. V lost 7 bases to trimming and J lost 1 base; unmatched junction nucleotides: 6. The sequencing input was PBMCs. This sequence was found in a young man in good health and CMV-seronegative. The genes are TRBV29-1 and TRBJ2-2; 7 bases match TRBD2. The CDR3 sequence: CSATSSQNTGELFF. The CDR3 DNA reads as TGCAGCGCGACTAGCAGCCAGAACACCGGGGAGCTGTTTTTT.